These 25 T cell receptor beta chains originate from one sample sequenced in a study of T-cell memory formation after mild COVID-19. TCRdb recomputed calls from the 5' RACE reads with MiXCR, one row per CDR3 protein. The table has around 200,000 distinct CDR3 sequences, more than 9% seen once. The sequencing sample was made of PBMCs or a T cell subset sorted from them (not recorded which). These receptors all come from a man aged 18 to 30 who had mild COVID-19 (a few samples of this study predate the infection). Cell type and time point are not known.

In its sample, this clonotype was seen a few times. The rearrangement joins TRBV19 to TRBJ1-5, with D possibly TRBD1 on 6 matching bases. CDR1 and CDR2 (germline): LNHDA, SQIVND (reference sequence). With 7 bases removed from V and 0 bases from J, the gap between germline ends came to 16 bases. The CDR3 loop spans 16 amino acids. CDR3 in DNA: TGTGCCAGTAAAGGGACACCATTCTATAGCAATCAGCCCCAGCATTTT. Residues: CASKGTPFYSNQPQHF. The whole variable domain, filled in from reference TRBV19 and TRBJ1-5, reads DGGITQSPKYLFRKEGQNVTLSCEQNLNHDAMYWYRQDPGQGLRLIYYSQIVNDFQKGDIAEGYSVSREKKESFPLTVTSAQKNPTAFYLCASKGTPFYSNQPQHFGDGTRLSIL.

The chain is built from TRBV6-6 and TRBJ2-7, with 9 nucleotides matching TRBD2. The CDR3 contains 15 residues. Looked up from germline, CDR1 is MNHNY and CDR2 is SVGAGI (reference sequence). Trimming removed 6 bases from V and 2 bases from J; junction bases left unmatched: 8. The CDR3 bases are TGTGCCAGCAGCAGGGAGGAGCGGGGGGCCTACGAGCAGTACTTC. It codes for CASSREERGAYEQYF.

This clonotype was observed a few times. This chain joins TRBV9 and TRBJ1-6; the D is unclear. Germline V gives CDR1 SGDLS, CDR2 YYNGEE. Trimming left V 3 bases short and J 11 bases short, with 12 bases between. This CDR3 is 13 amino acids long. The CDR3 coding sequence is TGTGCCAGCAGCGCATCCTCCGGGACACCCCTCCACTTT. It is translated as CASSASSGTPLHF.

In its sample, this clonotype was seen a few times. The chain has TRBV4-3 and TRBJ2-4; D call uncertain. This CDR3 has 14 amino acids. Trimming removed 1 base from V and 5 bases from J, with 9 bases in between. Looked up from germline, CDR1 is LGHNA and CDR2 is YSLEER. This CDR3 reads CASSQVRTENIQYF. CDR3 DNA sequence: TGCGCCAGCAGCCAAGTGCGGACGGAAAACATTCAGTACTTC.

Here the CDR3 reads CASSYGGRNTEAFF. CDR3 nucleotides: TGTGCCAGCAGTTATGGGGGGCGTAACACTGAAGCTTTCTTT. The V gene is TRBV6-5, the J gene TRBJ1-1, with D possibly being TRBD1 (6 bases). The V and J ends lost 3 bases and 2 bases respectively, with 10 bases between them. From germline, CDR1 is MNHEY and CDR2 SVGAGI. The CDR3 contains 14 residues.

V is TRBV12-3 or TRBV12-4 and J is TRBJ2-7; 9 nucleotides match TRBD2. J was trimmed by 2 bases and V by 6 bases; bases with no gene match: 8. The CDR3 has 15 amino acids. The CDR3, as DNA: TGTGCCAGCAGCCGTAGCGGGAGTTTGCCCTACGAGCAGTACTTC. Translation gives CASSRSGSLPYEQYF.

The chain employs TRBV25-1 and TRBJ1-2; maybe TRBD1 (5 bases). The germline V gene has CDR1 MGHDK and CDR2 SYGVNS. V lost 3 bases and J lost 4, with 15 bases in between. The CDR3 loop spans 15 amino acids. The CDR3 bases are TGTGCCAGCAGTGAGATTGACAGTTGGATCTATGGCTACACCTTC. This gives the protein CASSEIDSWIYGYTF.

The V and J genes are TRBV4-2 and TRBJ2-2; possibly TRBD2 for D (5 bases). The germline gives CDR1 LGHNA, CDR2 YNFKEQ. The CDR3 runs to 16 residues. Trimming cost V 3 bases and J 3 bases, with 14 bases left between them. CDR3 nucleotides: TGTGCCAGCAGCCAGGGAGACGCTGCGGACACCGGGGAGCTGTTTTTT. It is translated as CASSQGDAADTGELFF.

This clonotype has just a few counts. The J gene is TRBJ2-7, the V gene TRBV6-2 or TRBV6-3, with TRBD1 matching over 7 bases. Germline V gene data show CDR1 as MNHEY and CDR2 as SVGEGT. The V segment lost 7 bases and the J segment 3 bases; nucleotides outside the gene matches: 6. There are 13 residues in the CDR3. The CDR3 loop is CASTSTGRYEQYF. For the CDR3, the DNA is TGTGCCAGCACCTCGACAGGGCGCTACGAGCAGTACTTC.

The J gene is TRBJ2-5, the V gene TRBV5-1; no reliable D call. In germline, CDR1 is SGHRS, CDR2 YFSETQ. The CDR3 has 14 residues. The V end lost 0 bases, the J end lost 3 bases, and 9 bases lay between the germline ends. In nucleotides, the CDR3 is TGCGCCAGCAGCTTGGGACCCCCCAAAGAGACCCAGTACTTC. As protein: CASSLGPPKETQYF.

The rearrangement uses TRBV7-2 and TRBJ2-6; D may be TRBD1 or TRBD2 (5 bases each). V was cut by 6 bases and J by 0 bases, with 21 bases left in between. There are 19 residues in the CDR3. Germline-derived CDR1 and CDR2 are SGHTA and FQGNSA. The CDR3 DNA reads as TGTGCCAGCAGTGTAAATGCTCGGGGACGGCTCTCTGGGGCCAACGTCCTGACTTTC. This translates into CASSVNARGRLSGANVLTF.

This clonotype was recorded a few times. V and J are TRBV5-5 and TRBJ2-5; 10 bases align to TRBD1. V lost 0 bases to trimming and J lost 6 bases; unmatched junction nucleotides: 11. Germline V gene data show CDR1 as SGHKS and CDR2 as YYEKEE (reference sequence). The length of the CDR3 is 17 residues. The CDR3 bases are TGTGCCAGCAGCTTGGCCGAGGGGACAGGGGATAAGAAGACCCAGTACTTC. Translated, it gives CASSLAEGTGDKKTQYF.

Here the CDR3 reads CASIRDGPGNTIYF. The CDR3 bases are TGTGCCAGCATCAGGGACGGGCCTGGAAACACCATATATTTT. This rearrangement joins TRBV7-9 to TRBJ1-3; D possibly corresponds to TRBD1 (5 bases). Germline assignment: CDR1 SEHNR and CDR2 FQNEAQ (reference sequence). V lost 7 bases and J lost 2, with 12 bases in between. This CDR3 is 14 amino acids long.

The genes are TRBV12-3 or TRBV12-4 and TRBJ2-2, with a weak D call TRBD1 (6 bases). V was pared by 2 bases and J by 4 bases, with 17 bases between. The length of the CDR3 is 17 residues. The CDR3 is CASSLSQGSVLTGELFF. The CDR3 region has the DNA TGTGCCAGCAGTTTATCACAGGGCTCGGTCCTCACCGGGGAGCTGTTTTTT.

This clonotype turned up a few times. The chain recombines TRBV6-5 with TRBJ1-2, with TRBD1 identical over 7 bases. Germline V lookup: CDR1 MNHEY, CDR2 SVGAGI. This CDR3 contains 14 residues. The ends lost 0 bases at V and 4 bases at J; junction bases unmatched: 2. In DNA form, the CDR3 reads TGTGCCAGCAGTTACTCGGGGACAGTCTATGGCTACACCTTC. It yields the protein CASSYSGTVYGYTF.

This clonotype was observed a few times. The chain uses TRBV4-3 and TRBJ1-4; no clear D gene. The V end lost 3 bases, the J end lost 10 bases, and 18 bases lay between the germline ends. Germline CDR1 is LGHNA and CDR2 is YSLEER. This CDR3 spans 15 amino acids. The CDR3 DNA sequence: TGCGCCAGCAGCCATGATGCGGCCAGTATCCGAAAACTGTTTTTT. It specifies CASSHDAASIRKLFF.

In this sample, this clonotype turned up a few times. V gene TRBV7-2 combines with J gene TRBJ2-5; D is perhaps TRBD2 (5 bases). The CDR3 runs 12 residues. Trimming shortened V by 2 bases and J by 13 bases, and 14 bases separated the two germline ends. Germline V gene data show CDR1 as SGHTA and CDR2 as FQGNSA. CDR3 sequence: CASSLRERGMYF. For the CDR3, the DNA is TGTGCCAGCAGCTTAAGGGAGAGAGGAATGTACTTC.

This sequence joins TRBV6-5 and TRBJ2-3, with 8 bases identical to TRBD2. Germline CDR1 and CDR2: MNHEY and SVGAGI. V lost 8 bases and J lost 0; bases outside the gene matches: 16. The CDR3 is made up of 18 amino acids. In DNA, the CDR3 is TGTGCCAGCTCCTCTTTGGGGCGCGGGGGGTCTAGCACAGATACGCAGTATTTT. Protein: CASSSLGRGGSSTDTQYF.

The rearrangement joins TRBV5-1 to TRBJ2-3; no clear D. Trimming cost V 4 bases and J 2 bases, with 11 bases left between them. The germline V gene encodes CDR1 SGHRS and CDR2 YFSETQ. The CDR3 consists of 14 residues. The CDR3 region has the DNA TGCGCCAGCAGCATCGCACAGACCACAGATACGCAGTATTTT. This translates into CASSIAQTTDTQYF.

CDR3 protein: CASSLTLEGNTIYF. The CDR3 DNA is TGCGCCAGCAGCTTGACTCTGGAGGGAAACACCATATATTTT. This chain links TRBV5-1 with TRBJ1-3; D gene unclear. The CDR3 consists of 14 residues. Trimming stripped 1 base from V and 4 bases from J, with 9 bases between. Germline V gene lookup returns CDR1 SGHRS and CDR2 YFSETQ.

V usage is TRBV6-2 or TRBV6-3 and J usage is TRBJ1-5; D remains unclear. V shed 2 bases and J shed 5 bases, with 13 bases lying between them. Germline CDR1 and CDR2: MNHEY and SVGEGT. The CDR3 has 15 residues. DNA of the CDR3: TGTGCCAGCAGTTACGCTGCAGCGGCCCATCAGCCCCAGCATTTT. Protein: CASSYAAAAHQPQHF.

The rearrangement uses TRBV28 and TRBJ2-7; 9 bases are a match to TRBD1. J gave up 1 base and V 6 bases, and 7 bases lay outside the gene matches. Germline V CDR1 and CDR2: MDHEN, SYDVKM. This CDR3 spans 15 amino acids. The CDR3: CASSPGTGYSYEQYV. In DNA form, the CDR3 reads TGTGCCAGCAGCCCCGGGACAGGGTATTCCTACGAGCAGTACGTC.

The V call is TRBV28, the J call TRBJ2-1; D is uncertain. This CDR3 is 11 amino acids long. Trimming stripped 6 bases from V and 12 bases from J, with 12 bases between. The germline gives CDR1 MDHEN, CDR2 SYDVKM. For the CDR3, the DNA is TGTGCCAGCAGCCGCTGGGATGTGCAGTTCTTC. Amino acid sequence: CASSRWDVQFF.

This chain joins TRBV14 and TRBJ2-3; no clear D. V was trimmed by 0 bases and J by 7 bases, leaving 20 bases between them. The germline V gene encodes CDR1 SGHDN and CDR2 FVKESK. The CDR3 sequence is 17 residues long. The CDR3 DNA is TGTGCCAGCAGCCAAGATCTGATCGGCTCTTCATATAATACGCAGTATTTT. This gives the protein CASSQDLIGSSYNTQYF.

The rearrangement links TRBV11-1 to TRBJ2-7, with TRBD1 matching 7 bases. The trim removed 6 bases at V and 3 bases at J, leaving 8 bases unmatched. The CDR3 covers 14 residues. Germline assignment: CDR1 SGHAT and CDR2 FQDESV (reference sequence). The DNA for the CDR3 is TGTGCCAGCAGTAGACAGGGTGCTGGCTACGAGCAGTACTTC. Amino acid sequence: CASSRQGAGYEQYF. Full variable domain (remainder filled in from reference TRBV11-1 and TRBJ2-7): EAEVAQSPRYKITEKSQAVAFWCDPISGHATLYWYRQILGQGPELLVQFQDESVVDDSQLPKDRFSAERLKGVDSTLKIQPAELGDSAMYLCASSRQGAGYEQYFGPGTRLTVT.